These T cell receptor beta chains were read from a single sample in a study of T cells in tuberculosis. Data came from immunoSEQ multiplex PCR; TCRdb stores just in-frame clones and leaves some out. The sample has approximately 20,000 clones; roughly 97% are singletons. The sequenced sample consisted of PBMCs. These receptors came from a donor between 10 and 35 years old with latent tuberculosis or without tuberculosis infection. Each CDR3 is given with its conserved first and last residue. The order of the fields is J gene, V gene, CDR3 length, D gene, clone size, CDR3 protein, CDR3 DNA. A D gene is named only where the DNA matches it firmly. Where a row states a size, it is once, few, many or the class of an expanded clone; other rows omit it.

j_gene: TRBJ1-4; v_gene: TRBV7-9; len: 16; d_gene: TRBD1; abundance: once; CDR3aa: CASSRRDSTTNEKLFF; CDR3nt: TGTGCCAGCAGCCGTCGGGACAGCACAACTAATGAAAAACTGTTTTTT
j_gene: TRBJ1-5; v_gene: TRBV18; len: 13; d_gene: NA; abundance: NA; CDR3aa: CASSPGQDQPQHF; CDR3nt: TGTGCCAGCTCACCAGGGCAGGATCAGCCCCAGCATTTT
j_gene: TRBJ2-5; v_gene: TRBV2; len: 14; d_gene: TRBD2; abundance: NA; CDR3aa: CASRGLAGVETQYF; CDR3nt: TGTGCCAGCAGGGGACTAGCGGGAGTTGAGACCCAGTACTTC
j_gene: TRBJ2-5; v_gene: TRBV19; len: 19; d_gene: TRBD1; abundance: NA; CDR3aa: CASSYSSRDRLRDQETQYF; CDR3nt: TGTGCCAGTAGTTATTCGTCCCGGGACAGGCTCAGGGACCAAGAGACCCAGTACTTC
j_gene: TRBJ2-7; v_gene: TRBV13; len: 13; d_gene: NA; abundance: NA; CDR3aa: CASSLGGDYEQYF; CDR3nt: TGTGCCAGCAGCCTCGGGGGTGACTACGAGCAGTACTTC
j_gene: TRBJ2-2; v_gene: TRBV7-9; len: 14; d_gene: TRBD1; abundance: NA; CDR3aa: CASREGARSGELFF; CDR3nt: TGTGCCAGCAGAGAGGGGGCGAGATCCGGGGAGCTGTTTTTT
j_gene: TRBJ2-1; v_gene: TRBV7-9; len: 14; d_gene: TRBD2; abundance: NA; CDR3aa: CASRLAGETVEQFF; CDR3nt: TGTGCCAGCAGACTAGCGGGAGAAACGGTGGAGCAGTTCTTC
j_gene: TRBJ2-2; v_gene: TRBV11-2; len: 16; d_gene: NA; abundance: few; CDR3aa: CASSLEKFYGTGELFF; CDR3nt: TGTGCCAGCAGCTTGGAGAAATTTTACGGAACCGGGGAGCTGTTTTTT
j_gene: TRBJ1-5; v_gene: TRBV19; len: 15; d_gene: TRBD1; abundance: NA; CDR3aa: CASSIPGQGWQPQHF; CDR3nt: TGTGCCAGTAGTATACCGGGACAGGGGTGGCAGCCCCAGCATTTT
j_gene: TRBJ1-3; v_gene: TRBV4-3; len: 14; d_gene: NA; abundance: NA; CDR3aa: CASGGGGGGNTIYF; CDR3nt: TGCGCCAGCGGAGGCGGGGGGGGAGGAAACACCATATATTTT
j_gene: TRBJ1-2; v_gene: TRBV27; len: 13; d_gene: NA; abundance: once; CDR3aa: CASSFGGDYGYTF; CDR3nt: TGTGCCAGCAGTTTCGGGGGTGACTATGGCTACACCTTC
j_gene: TRBJ1-3; v_gene: TRBV6-5; len: 15; d_gene: TRBD1; abundance: NA; CDR3aa: CASSRQGRSGNTIYF; CDR3nt: TGTGCCAGCAGTCGACAGGGACGCTCTGGAAACACCATATATTTT
j_gene: TRBJ2-7; v_gene: TRBV5-6; len: 14; d_gene: NA; abundance: once; CDR3aa: CASSAAGLSYEQYF; CDR3nt: TGTGCCAGCAGTGCAGCGGGCCTCTCCTACGAGCAGTACTTC
j_gene: TRBJ2-7; v_gene: TRBV6-5; len: 14; d_gene: NA; abundance: NA; CDR3aa: CASSRTGSTYEQYF; CDR3nt: TGTGCCAGCAGCCGGACGGGGAGCACCTACGAGCAGTACTTC
j_gene: TRBJ2-2; v_gene: TRBV6-4; len: 15; d_gene: NA; abundance: NA; CDR3aa: CASSEGGADTGELFF; CDR3nt: TGTGCCAGCAGTGAAGGGGGGGCCGACACCGGGGAGCTGTTTTTT
j_gene: TRBJ1-2; v_gene: TRBV30; len: 14; d_gene: TRBD1; abundance: NA; CDR3aa: CAWAATAGGYGYTF; CDR3nt: TGTGCCTGGGCCGCAACCGCAGGGGGCTATGGCTACACCTTC
j_gene: TRBJ1-6; v_gene: TRBV16; len: 17; d_gene: NA; abundance: NA; CDR3aa: CASSQSTPGVENSPFHF; CDR3nt: TGTGCCAGCAGCCAATCCACGCCGGGAGTGGAAAATTCACCCTTCCACTTT
j_gene: TRBJ1-5; v_gene: TRBV30; len: 14; d_gene: NA; abundance: NA; CDR3aa: CAWRDSTSNQPQHF; CDR3nt: TGTGCCTGGAGAGATTCTACGAGCAATCAGCCCCAGCATTTT
j_gene: TRBJ1-4; v_gene: TRBV19; len: 10; d_gene: NA; abundance: NA; CDR3aa: CASGNEKLFF; CDR3nt: TGTGCCAGTGGCAATGAAAAACTGTTTTTT
j_gene: TRBJ2-3; v_gene: TRBV12-5; len: 13; d_gene: TRBD2; abundance: once; CDR3aa: CASGNSGADTQYF; CDR3nt: TGTGCTAGTGGTAATAGCGGGGCAGATACGCAGTATTTT
j_gene: TRBJ2-3; v_gene: TRBV19; len: 16; d_gene: TRBD1; abundance: once; CDR3aa: CASSIGGTANTDTQYF; CDR3nt: TGTGCCAGTAGTATAGGGGGGACAGCTAACACAGATACGCAGTATTTT
j_gene: TRBJ2-7; v_gene: TRBV2; len: 13; d_gene: NA; abundance: NA; CDR3aa: CASSEVDLGEQYF; CDR3nt: TGTGCCAGCAGTGAAGTGGACTTAGGCGAGCAGTACTTC
j_gene: TRBJ2-7; v_gene: TRBV7-9; len: 14; d_gene: TRBD2; abundance: NA; CDR3aa: CASSPSGGIYEQYF; CDR3nt: TGTGCCAGCAGCCCTAGCGGGGGGATCTACGAGCAGTACTTC
j_gene: TRBJ1-1; v_gene: TRBV7-9; len: 18; d_gene: NA; abundance: NA; CDR3aa: CASSLAGLSRRVPTEAFF; CDR3nt: TGTGCCAGCAGCTTAGCGGGCCTATCCCGCAGGGTTCCCACTGAAGCTTTCTTT
j_gene: TRBJ1-2; v_gene: TRBV5-5; len: 15; d_gene: NA; abundance: once; CDR3aa: CASSSNNRVDYGYTF; CDR3nt: TGTGCCAGCAGCTCGAATAACAGGGTTGACTATGGCTACACCTTC
j_gene: TRBJ2-4; v_gene: TRBV9; len: 14; d_gene: NA; abundance: NA; CDR3aa: CASSAARQRNIQYF; CDR3nt: TGTGCCAGCAGCGCCGCACGGCAGCGAAACATTCAGTACTTC
j_gene: TRBJ2-5; v_gene: TRBV25-1; len: 15; d_gene: NA; abundance: NA; CDR3aa: CASRTLNNTPGTQYF; CDR3nt: TGTGCCAGCAGAACCCTGAATAACACCCCGGGGACCCAGTACTTC
j_gene: TRBJ1-1; v_gene: TRBV19; len: 13; d_gene: NA; abundance: once; CDR3aa: CASSPQRDTEAFF; CDR3nt: TGTGCCAGTAGTCCACAGCGGGACACTGAAGCTTTCTTT
j_gene: TRBJ1-3; v_gene: TRBV9; len: 17; d_gene: NA; abundance: NA; CDR3aa: CASSVGSGVGSGNTIYF; CDR3nt: TGTGCCAGCAGCGTAGGTAGTGGAGTCGGCTCTGGAAACACCATATATTTT